The 14 T cell receptor beta chains in this list originate from one sample, sequenced in a study of T cells in Graves' hyperthyroidism and ophthalmopathy. Researchers took RNA transcripts and amplified the TCR beta CDR3 regions from them. In the first-round RT-PCR of the TCR CDR3, the HTBI primer set was used. Via MiXCR, TCRdb re-called the multiplex PCR reads, giving one row per CDR3 protein. Of 350,000 or so distinct CDR3 sequences in the sample, about 18% were seen once. The sequencing input was blood. The receptors were gathered from a woman aged 25 to 39 with Graves' hyperthyroidism that later progressed to Graves' ophthalmopathy.

This clonotype showed up just a few times. V gene TRBV2 combines with J gene TRBJ2-2; 7 bases line up with TRBD1. V lost 3 bases and J lost 4; bases outside the gene matches: 14. Germline CDR1 reads SNHLY; CDR2 reads FYNNEI. There are 18 residues in the CDR3. The CDR3 region is CASSEIEGAVMGTGELFF. CDR3 DNA: TGTGCCAGCAGTGAGATAGAGGGGGCAGTGATGGGCACCGGGGAGCTGTTTTTT.

This clonotype has at least ten counts. CDR3 in DNA: TGTGCCACCAGCACCGGGACAGGGCAGGACCCAGATACGCAGTATTTT. Protein: CATSTGTGQDPDTQYF. The chain employs TRBV15 and TRBJ2-3; 9 nucleotides agree with TRBD1. Germline V lookup: CDR1 LNHNV, CDR2 YYDKDF (reference sequence). V shed 4 bases, J shed 4 bases, and the junction held 9 bases outside the gene matches. The CDR3 sequence is 16 residues long.

In this sample, this clonotype turned up many times. The chain couples TRBV2 to TRBJ1-2; D is possibly TRBD1 (6 bases). V was cut by 10 bases and J by 0 bases, with 15 bases left in between. The germline CDR1 and CDR2 sequences are SNHLY and FYNNEI. This CDR3 spans 14 amino acids. CDR3 in amino acids: CATSGGISNYGYTF. CDR3 DNA: TGTGCCACCTCCGGGGGCATATCTAACTATGGCTACACCTTC.

This clonotype was seen ten or more times. The chain links TRBV30 to TRBJ1-2; D gene unclear. CDR1 and CDR2 (germline): GTSNPN, SVGIG (reference sequence). This CDR3 has 12 amino acids. V was clipped by 3 bases and J by 4 bases, with 9 bases between them. For the CDR3, the DNA is TGTGCCTGGAGATTCGGAGGCTATGGCTACACCTTC. It yields the protein CAWRFGGYGYTF.

In this sample, this clonotype turned up many times. The chain employs TRBV14 and TRBJ2-5; D remains ambiguous. With 1 base removed from V and 5 bases from J, the gap between germline ends came to 20 bases. Germline CDR1 is SGHDN and CDR2 is FVKESK. This CDR3 is 17 amino acids long. The CDR3 DNA reads TGTGCCAGCAGCCAAGGTTACTCACGAAACCAAGGGGAGACCCAGTACTTC. Its translation is CASSQGYSRNQGETQYF.

The chain combines TRBV7-9 with TRBJ2-3; D is unclear. The CDR3 has 15 residues. V was trimmed by 2 bases and J by 1 base, leaving 10 bases between them. CDR1 is SEHNR and CDR2 is FQNEAQ in the germline V gene (reference sequence). The CDR3 nucleotides are TGTGCCAGCAGCTTAATGGACCGAGGCACAGATACGCAGTATTTT. Its protein product is CASSLMDRGTDTQYF.

This clonotype was seen more than once but under ten times. The gene calls are TRBV9 and TRBJ2-2, with 7 bases aligning to TRBD1. The CDR3 is 15 amino acids. After removal of 3 bases from V and 4 bases from J, the junction contained 6 bases not matched to a gene. Germline lookup yields CDR1 SGDLS and CDR2 YYNGEE. CDR3 region: CASSGQGTGTGELFF. CDR3 nucleotides: TGTGCCAGCAGCGGACAGGGTACGGGCACCGGGGAGCTGTTTTTT.

Only a few counts were recorded for this clonotype. The chain is built from TRBV19 and TRBJ2-1; the D gene is possibly TRBD2 (5 bases). The CDR3 sequence is 14 residues long. Germline loops: CDR1 LNHDA, CDR2 SQIVND (reference sequence). V lost 7 bases and J lost 0, with 10 bases in between. The chain's CDR3 is CASMEVSSYNEQFF. As DNA, the CDR3 is TGTGCCAGTATGGAGGTTAGCTCCTACAATGAGCAGTTCTTC.

This chain links TRBV4-2 with TRBJ2-7; TRBD2 matches at 11 bases. Germline-derived CDR1 and CDR2 are LGHNA and YNFKEQ. V lost 3 bases and J lost 6; bases outside the gene matches: 13. CDR3 size: 17 residues. Here the CDR3 DNA reads TGTGCCAGCAGCCACGACCTCACTAGCGGGGGATCGGGCGAGCAGTACTTC. Translating it yields CASSHDLTSGGSGEQYF.

This clonotype was seen at least ten times. This rearrangement joins TRBV27 to TRBJ1-4; D is ambiguous. CDR3 length: 13 residues. V lost 6 bases and J 8 bases, leaving 13 bases between the germline ends. Germline-derived CDR1 and CDR2 are MNHEY and SMNVEV (reference sequence). CDR3 DNA sequence: TGTGCCAGCAGGAAGGGCGTGCTCGAAAAACTGTTTTTT. It codes for CASRKGVLEKLFF.

This clonotype came up many times. The V call is TRBV27, the J call TRBJ2-7, with TRBD2 matching over 9 bases. The CDR3 sequence is 16 residues long. The V gene's germline CDR1 is MNHEY and CDR2 SMNVEV (reference sequence). The V segment lost 0 bases and the J segment 4 bases; nucleotides outside the gene matches: 7. The CDR3 sequence is CASSLSAGGALYEQYF. The CDR3, as DNA: TGTGCCAGCAGTTTATCAGCGGGGGGCGCTTTGTACGAGCAGTACTTC.

The V and J genes are TRBV15 and TRBJ2-2, with D possibly matching TRBD1 (6 bases). V shed 0 bases and J shed 3 bases, with 17 bases lying between them. Germline V gene lookup returns CDR1 LNHNV and CDR2 YYDKDF (reference sequence). CDR3 length equals 18 residues. CDR3 loop: CATSRDLRVRGDTGELFF. CDR3 DNA sequence: TGTGCCACCAGCAGAGATCTGAGGGTCAGGGGAGACACCGGGGAGCTGTTTTTT.

This clonotype has more than one count but fewer than ten. This chain links TRBV7-8 with TRBJ1-1; 8 bases align to TRBD1. The CDR3 runs 13 residues. Trimming at V came to 3 bases and at J to 7 bases, leaving 4 bases not matched to a gene. CDR1 and CDR2 (germline): SGHVS, FQNEAQ. The CDR3 loop reads CASSLTGDYEAFF. DNA of the CDR3: TGTGCCAGCAGCTTGACAGGGGACTATGAAGCTTTCTTT. The full variable domain, its missing parts supplied by reference TRBV7-8 and TRBJ1-1, is GAGVSQSPRYKVAKRGQDVALRCDPISGHVSLFWYQQALGQGPEFLTYFQNEAQLDKSGLPSDRFFAERPEGSVSTLKIQRTQQEDSAVYLCASSLTGDYEAFFGQGTRLTVV.

This clonotype has ten or more counts. The rearrangement links TRBV15 to TRBJ2-7; no clear D gene. Germline V gene sequence: CDR1 LNHNV, CDR2 YYDKDF (reference sequence). V lost 3 bases and J 2 bases, leaving 11 bases between the germline ends. This CDR3 spans 14 amino acids. CDR3 in amino acids: CATSRDLSAYEQYF. The CDR3 bases are TGTGCCACCAGCAGGGACCTATCAGCCTACGAGCAGTACTTC.